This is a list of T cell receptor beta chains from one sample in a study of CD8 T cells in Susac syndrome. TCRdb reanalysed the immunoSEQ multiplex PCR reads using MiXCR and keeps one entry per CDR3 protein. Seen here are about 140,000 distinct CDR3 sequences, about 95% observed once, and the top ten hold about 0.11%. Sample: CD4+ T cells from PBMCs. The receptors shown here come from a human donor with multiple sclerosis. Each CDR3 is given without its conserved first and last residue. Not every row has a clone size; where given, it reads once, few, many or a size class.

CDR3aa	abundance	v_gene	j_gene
ASSQLAGGNNEQF	NA	TRBV4-1	TRBJ2-1
AGRAGGPSTGELF	NA	TRBV2	TRBJ2-2
ASSLDGSEGGNSPLH	NA	TRBV27	TRBJ1-6
ASSGPSGTVATEAF	once	TRBV27	TRBJ1-1
ASSVGGANVLT	NA	TRBV5-4	TRBJ2-6
ASSPTGGLGQPQH	NA	TRBV6-5	TRBJ1-5
ASSVVPGKEQY	NA	TRBV9	TRBJ2-7
ASSVEEGSGYGYT	NA	TRBV9	TRBJ1-2
SARWGNEKLF	NA	TRBV20-1	TRBJ1-4
ATSDLSPGPYNEQF	NA	TRBV24-1	TRBJ2-1
ASSQGGSLAKNIQY	NA	TRBV12-3/TRBV12-4	TRBJ2-4
AWGALVSYGYT	NA	TRBV30	TRBJ1-2
ASSVKTGSGGDTQY	NA	TRBV9	TRBJ2-3
SASPRTGKQETQY	NA	TRBV20-1	TRBJ2-5
SAVGQGRNEQF	NA	TRBV29-1	TRBJ2-1
ASSRAFTGPRETQY	once	TRBV7-9	TRBJ2-5
ASSLARRGGGNEQF	NA	TRBV7-9	TRBJ2-1
ASSARHVQNQPQH	NA	TRBV2	TRBJ1-5
ASSLVSGQGSPLH	NA	TRBV7-2	TRBJ1-6
ASGLGYGYT	NA	TRBV6-6	TRBJ1-2
ASSLGQVDRQY	NA	TRBV14	TRBJ2-7
ASSSTSGRGEQY	NA	TRBV7-9	TRBJ2-7
ASSLGALGDNEQF	NA	TRBV5-1	TRBJ2-1
SAGWDRGADTQY	NA	TRBV20-1	TRBJ2-3
ASSNNWDRGYEQY	NA	TRBV5-1	TRBJ2-7
ASSRAGGVAGGPDTQY	NA	TRBV6-1	TRBJ2-3
ASSLSGTGISYEQY	NA	TRBV28	TRBJ2-7
SAFAGGTDTQY	NA	TRBV20-1	TRBJ2-3